This TCR beta chain was found in a study of T cell changes during pregnancy in multiple sclerosis (dated by TCRdb to the late 2010s). Regarding the research as a whole: The study examined how the T cell repertoire changed over the course of pregnancy in women with multiple sclerosis.

After removal of 4 bases from V and 7 bases from J, the junction retains 10 bases not matched to a gene. CDR1 and CDR2 (SGHDT, YYEEEE) derive from the germline V gene. Reading from cysteine to phenylalanine, the CDR3 counts 15 amino acids. The entry retains the CDR3 DNA only, 45 bases that are in frame from base 1. Points on this clone: The clone's antigen remains unknown. Base qualities are not provided; no much larger clone lies one nucleotide away.

The method was the immunoSEQ multiplex PCR assay. Here the immuneACCESS table is served through TCRdb, limited to in-frame sequences with V and J called. Missing clones are a known gap in these copies; in checked studies unresolved V genes cover under half, and the rest lacks a known reason. Recorded for this sample are 50,000 to 60,000 clones; approximately 91% of them occurred a single time. The ten largest account for about 0.76% of the sample. The V and J genes are TRBV5-6 and TRBJ1-2, and TRBD1 aligns with 10 junction nucleotides. Sample: CD4+ T cells from peripheral blood mononuclear cells, taken in the first trimester of pregnancy. The clonotype originates from a female donor with multiple sclerosis, enrolled in a pregnancy study. The CDR3 reads as follows: CASSAPGQGSLGYTF. The DNA sequence follows: TGTGCCAGCAGCGCGCCGGGACAGGGGAGCCTTGGCTACACCTTC. The CDR3 plus the reference TRBV5-6 and TRBJ1-2 genes for the other parts give the full variable domain: DAGVTQSPTHLIKTRGQQVTLRCSPKSGHDTVSWYQQALGQGPQFIFQYYEEEERQRGNFPDRFSGHQFPNYSSELNVNALLLGDSALYLCASSAPGQGSLGYTFGSGTRLTVV.